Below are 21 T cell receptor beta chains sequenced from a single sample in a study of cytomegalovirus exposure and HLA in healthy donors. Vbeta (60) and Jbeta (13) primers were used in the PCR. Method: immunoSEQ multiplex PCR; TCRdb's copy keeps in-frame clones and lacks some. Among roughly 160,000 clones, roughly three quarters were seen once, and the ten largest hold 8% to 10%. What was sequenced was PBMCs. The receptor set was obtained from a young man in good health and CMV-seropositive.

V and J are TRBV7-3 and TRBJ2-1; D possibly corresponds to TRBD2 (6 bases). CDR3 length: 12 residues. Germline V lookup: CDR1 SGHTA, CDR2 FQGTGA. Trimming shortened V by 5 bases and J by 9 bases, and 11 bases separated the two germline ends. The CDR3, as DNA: TGTGCCAGCAGCCAATGGAGGGGTGAGCAGTTCTTC. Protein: CASSQWRGEQFF.

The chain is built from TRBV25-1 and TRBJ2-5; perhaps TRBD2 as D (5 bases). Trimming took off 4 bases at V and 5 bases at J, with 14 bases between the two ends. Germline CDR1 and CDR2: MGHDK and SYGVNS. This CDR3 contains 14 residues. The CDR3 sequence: CASSGASRGETQYF. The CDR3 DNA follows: TGTGCCAGCAGTGGGGCCAGCCGAGGGGAGACCCAGTACTTC. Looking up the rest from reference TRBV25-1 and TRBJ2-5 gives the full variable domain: EADIYQTPRYLVIGTGKKITLECSQTMGHDKMYWYQQDPGMELHLIHYSYGVNSTEKGDLSSESTVSRIRTEHFPLTLESARPSHTSQYLCASSGASRGETQYFGPGTRLLVL.

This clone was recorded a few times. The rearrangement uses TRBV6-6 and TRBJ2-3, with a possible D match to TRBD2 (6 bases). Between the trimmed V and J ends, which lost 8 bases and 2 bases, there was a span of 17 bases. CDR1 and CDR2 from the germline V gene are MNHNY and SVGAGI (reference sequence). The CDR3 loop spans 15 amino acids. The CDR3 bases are TGTGCCAGCGCCCAGGGACTCCTATCCACAGATACGCAGTATTTT. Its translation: CASAQGLLSTDTQYF.

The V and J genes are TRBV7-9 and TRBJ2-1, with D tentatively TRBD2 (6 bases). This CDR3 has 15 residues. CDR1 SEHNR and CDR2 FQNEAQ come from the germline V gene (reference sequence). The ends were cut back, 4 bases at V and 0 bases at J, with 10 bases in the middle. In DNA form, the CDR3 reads TGTGCCAGCAGCTCTAGCGCCCGCTCCTACAATGAGCAGTTCTTC. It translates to CASSSSARSYNEQFF.

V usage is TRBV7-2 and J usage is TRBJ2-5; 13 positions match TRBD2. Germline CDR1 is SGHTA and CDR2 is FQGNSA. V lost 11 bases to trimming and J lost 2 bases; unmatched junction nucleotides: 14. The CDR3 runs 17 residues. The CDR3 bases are TGTGCCTGTGGACCCGGGACTAGCGGGGTGACACAAGAGACCCAGTACTTC. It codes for CACGPGTSGVTQETQYF.

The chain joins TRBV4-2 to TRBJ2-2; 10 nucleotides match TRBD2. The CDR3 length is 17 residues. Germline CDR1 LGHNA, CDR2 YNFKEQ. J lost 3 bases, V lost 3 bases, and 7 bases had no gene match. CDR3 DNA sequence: TGTGCCAGCAGCCAGGTTACTAGCGGGGACTACACCGGGGAGCTGTTTTTT. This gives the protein CASSQVTSGDYTGELFF.

CDR3 nucleotides: TGTGCCAGCAGCCGGACTAGTTCGATAGAGACCCAGTACTTC. This codes for CASSRTSSIETQYF. The V and J genes are TRBV5-6 and TRBJ2-5; TRBD2 matches 7 bases. The CDR3 extends over 14 amino acids. Germline V gene sequence: CDR1 SGHDT, CDR2 YYEEEE. The V segment lost 4 bases and the J segment 4 bases; nucleotides outside the gene matches: 7.

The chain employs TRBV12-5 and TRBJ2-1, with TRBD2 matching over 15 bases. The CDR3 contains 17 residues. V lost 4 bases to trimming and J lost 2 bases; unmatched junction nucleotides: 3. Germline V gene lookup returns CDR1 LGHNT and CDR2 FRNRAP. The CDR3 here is CASGSGLAGGPYNEQFF. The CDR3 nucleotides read TGTGCTAGTGGTTCCGGACTAGCGGGAGGGCCCTACAATGAGCAGTTCTTC.

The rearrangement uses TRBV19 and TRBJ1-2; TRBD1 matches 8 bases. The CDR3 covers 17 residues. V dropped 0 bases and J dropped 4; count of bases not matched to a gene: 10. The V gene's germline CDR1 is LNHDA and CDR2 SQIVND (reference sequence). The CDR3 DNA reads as TGTGCCAGTAGTATAGACATCGGGACAGGAGACCGCTATGGCTACACCTTC. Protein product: CASSIDIGTGDRYGYTF.

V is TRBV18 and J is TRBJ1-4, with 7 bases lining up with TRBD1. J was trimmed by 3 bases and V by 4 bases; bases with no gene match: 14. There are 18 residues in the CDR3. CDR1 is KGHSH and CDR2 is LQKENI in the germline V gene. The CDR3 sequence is CASSLPTGWGVANEKLFF. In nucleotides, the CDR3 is TGTGCCAGCTCACTGCCGACAGGGTGGGGGGTTGCTAATGAAAAACTGTTTTTT.

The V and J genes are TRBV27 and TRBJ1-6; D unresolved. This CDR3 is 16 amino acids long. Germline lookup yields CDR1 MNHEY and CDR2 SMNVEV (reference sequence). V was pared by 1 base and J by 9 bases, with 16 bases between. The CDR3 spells CASSLFILGVGSPLHF. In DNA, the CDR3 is TGTGCCAGCAGTTTATTTATTCTGGGAGTCGGTTCACCCCTCCACTTT.

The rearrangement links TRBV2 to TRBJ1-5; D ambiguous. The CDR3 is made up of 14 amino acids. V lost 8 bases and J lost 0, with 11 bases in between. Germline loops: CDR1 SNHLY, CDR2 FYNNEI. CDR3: CASSRSHSNQPQHF. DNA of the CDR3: TGTGCCAGCTCCCGTTCACATAGCAATCAGCCCCAGCATTTT. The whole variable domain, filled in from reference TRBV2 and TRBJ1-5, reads EPEVTQTPSHQVTQMGQEVILRCVPISNHLYFYWYRQILGQKVEFLVSFYNNEISEKSEIFDDQFSVERPDGSNFTLKIRSTKLEDSAMYFCASSRSHSNQPQHFGDGTRLSIL.

CDR3 in DNA: TGCGCCAGCAGCCAAGGCCGGGACTACTCACAAGAGACCCAGTACTTC. Translated, it gives CASSQGRDYSQETQYF. The rearrangement uses TRBV4-1 and TRBJ2-5; 7 bases match TRBD2. Trimming at V came to 1 base and at J to 2 bases, leaving 7 bases not matched to a gene. CDR1 and CDR2 (germline): MGHRA, YSYEKL. CDR3 size: 16 residues.

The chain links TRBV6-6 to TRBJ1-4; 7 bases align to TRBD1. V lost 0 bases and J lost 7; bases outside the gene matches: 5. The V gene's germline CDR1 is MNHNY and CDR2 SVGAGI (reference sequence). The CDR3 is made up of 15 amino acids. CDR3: CASSYSRSGGEKLFF. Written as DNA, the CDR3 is TGTGCCAGCAGTTACTCGAGGTCAGGGGGTGAAAAACTGTTTTTT.

The CDR3 DNA sequence: TGTGCCAGCAGCTTAAGGAGGGGCTCCGGGGCAGATACGCAGTATTTT. It codes for CASSLRRGSGADTQYF. The V call is TRBV7-2, the J call TRBJ2-3, with D possibly being TRBD2 (6 bases). Germline CDR1 is SGHTA and CDR2 is FQGNSA. Trimming left V 2 bases short and J 4 bases short, with 16 bases between. The length of the CDR3 is 16 residues.

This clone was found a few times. The CDR3 region has the DNA TGTGCCAGCAGTTACGGGGGCGAGCAGTACTTC. It translates to CASSYGGEQYF. J is TRBJ2-7 and V is TRBV6-1; a possible D gene is TRBD2 (6 bases). The CDR3 runs to 11 residues. Germline values: CDR1 MNHNS, CDR2 SASEGT. V shed 5 bases and J shed 6 bases, with 8 bases lying between them.

The CDR3 loop reads CASSASGTAFSGNTIYF. CDR3 nucleotides: TGTGCCAGCAGCGCTTCCGGGACAGCCTTCTCTGGAAACACCATATATTTT. This rearrangement joins TRBV9 to TRBJ1-3, with 7 nucleotides matching TRBD1. Germline CDR1 reads SGDLS; CDR2 reads YYNGEE. The CDR3 is 17 residues long. Losses at the gene ends were 3 bases for V and 0 bases for J; bases not matched to a gene: 9.

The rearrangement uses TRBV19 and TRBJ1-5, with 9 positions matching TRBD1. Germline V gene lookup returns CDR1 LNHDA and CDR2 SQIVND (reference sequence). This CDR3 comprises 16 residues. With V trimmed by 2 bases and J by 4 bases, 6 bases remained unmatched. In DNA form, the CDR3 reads TGTGCCAGTAGTATAAAGGGGGACAGGGTTAATCAGCCCCAGCATTTT. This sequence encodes CASSIKGDRVNQPQHF.

The CDR3 loop is CASSHRGSSGNTIYF. CDR3 sequence (DNA): TGTGCCAGCAGCCACAGGGGGAGCTCTGGAAACACCATATATTTT. J is TRBJ1-3 and V is TRBV14; TRBD1 matches 7 bases. Unmatched junction bases numbered 2, after V lost 3 bases and J lost 0 bases. CDR3 size: 15 residues. Germline V gene data show CDR1 as SGHDN and CDR2 as FVKESK.

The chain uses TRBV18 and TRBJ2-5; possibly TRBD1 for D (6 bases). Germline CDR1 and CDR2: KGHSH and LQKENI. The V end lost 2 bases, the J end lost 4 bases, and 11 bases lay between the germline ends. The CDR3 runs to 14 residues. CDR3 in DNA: TGTGCCAGCTCACCAGTGACAGGCCGAGAGACCCAGTACTTC. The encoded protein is CASSPVTGRETQYF. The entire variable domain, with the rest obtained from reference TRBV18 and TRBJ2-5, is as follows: NAGVMQNPRHLVRRRGQEARLRCSPMKGHSHVYWYRQLPEEGLKFMVYLQKENIIDESGMPKERFSAEFPKEGPSILRIQQVVRGDSAAYFCASSPVTGRETQYFGPGTRLLVL.

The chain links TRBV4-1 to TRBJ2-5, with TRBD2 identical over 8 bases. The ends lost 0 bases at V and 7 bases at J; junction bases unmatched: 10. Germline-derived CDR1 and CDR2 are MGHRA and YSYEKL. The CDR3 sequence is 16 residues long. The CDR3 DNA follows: TGCGCCAGCAGCCAAGATAAGGGCGGGGGGCGGGGGACCCAGTACTTC. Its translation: CASSQDKGGGRGTQYF.